The present T cell receptor beta chain was sequenced within a study of OX40 agonist ivuxolimab in advanced cancers. The germline V and J ends were trimmed by 2 bases and 2 bases, with 10 bases remaining between them. This CDR3 contains 15 residues. Looked up from germline, CDR1 is SGHNT and CDR2 is YYREEE (reference sequence). Profiled with immunoSEQ multiplex PCR; TCRdb holds only in-frame clones, not every one. The table lists 60,000 or so clones, around 81% of them singletons, with about 4% in the top ten. The J gene is TRBJ2-2, the V gene TRBV5-4; perhaps TRBD1 as D (5 bases). The specimen comprised CD4+ or CD8+ T cells sorted from blood, sampled in a trial of the OX40 agonist ivuxolimab. The TCR sequence derives from an adult with an advanced solid tumor such as melanoma, head and neck, liver or kidney cancer. The chain's CDR3 is CASSFSRTNTGELFF. CDR3 sequence (DNA): TGTGCCAGCAGCTTTTCCAGGACAAACACCGGGGAGCTGTTTTTT.